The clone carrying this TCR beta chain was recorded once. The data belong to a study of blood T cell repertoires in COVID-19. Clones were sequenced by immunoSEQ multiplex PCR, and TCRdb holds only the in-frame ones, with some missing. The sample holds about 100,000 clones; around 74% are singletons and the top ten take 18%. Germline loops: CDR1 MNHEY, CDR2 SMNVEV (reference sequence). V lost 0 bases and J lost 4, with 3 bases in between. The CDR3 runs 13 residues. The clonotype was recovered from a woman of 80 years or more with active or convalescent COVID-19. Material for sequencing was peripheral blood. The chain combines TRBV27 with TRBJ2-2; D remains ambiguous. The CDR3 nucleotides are TGTGCCAGCAGTTTATCTATCACCGGGGAGCTGTTTTTT. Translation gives CASSLSITGELFF.